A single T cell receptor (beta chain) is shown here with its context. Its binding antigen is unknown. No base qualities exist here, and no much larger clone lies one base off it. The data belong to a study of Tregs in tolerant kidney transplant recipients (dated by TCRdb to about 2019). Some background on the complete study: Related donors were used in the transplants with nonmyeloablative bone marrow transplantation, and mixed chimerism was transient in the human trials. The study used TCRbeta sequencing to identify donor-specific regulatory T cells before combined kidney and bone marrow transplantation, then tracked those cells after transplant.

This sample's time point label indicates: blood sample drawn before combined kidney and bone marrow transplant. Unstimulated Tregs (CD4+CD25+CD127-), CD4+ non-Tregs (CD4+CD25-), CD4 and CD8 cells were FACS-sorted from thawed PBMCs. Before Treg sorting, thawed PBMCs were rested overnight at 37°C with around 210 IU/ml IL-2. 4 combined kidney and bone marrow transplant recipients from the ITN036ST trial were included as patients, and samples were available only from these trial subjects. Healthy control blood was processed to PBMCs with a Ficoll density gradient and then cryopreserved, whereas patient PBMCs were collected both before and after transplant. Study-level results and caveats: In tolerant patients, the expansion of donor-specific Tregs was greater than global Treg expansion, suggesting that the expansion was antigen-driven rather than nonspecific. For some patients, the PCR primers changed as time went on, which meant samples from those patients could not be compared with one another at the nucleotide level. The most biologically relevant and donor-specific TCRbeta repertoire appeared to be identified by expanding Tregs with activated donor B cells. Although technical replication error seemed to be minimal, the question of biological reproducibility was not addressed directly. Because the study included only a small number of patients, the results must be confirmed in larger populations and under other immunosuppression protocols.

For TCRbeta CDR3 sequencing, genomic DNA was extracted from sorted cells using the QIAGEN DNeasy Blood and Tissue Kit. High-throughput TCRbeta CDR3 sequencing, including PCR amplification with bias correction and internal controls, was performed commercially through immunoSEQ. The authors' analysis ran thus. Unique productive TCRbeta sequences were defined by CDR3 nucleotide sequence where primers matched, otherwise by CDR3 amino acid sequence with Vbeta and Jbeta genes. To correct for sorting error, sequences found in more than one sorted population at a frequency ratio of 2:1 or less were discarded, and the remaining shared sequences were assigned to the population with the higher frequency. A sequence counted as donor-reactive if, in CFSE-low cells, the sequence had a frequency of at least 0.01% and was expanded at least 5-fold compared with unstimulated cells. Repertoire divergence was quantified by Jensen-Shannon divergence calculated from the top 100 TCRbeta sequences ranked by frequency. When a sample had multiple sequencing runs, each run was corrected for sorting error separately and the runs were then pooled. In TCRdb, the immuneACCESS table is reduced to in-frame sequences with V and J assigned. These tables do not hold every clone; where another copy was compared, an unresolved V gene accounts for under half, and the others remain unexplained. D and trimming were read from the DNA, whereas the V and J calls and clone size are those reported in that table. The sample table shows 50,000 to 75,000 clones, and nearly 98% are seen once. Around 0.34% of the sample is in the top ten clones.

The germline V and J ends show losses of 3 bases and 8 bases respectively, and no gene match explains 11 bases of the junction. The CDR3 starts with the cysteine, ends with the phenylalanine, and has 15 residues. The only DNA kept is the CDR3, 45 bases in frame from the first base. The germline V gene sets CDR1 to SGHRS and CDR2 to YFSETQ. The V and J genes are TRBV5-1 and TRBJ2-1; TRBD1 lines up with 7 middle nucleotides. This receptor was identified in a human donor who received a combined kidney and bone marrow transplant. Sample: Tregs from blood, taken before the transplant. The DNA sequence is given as TGCGCCAGCAGCTCGCAATCATACAGGGGCCATGAGCAGTTCTTC. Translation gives CASSSQSYRGHEQFF.